This T cell receptor beta chain was captured by sequencing in a study of shared clonotypes between healthy human individuals (TCRdb year 2020). General notes on the study: The cohort included three men and two women between 18 and 49 years of age. Blood TCR repertoires of about 5 healthy adults were deeply sequenced to estimate repertoire size and the extent of clonotype sharing between individuals. Different laboratories and diverse techniques were used to prepare libraries and sequence TCR repertoires, to increase sequencing depth and limit assay-specific biases. Per donor, leukapheresis produced somewhere between about 0.85 and 9.5 billion PBMCs.

The germline V gene (reference sequence) yields DFQATT for CDR1 and SNEGSKA for CDR2. Taken from cysteine to phenylalanine, the CDR3 has 11 residues. Kept here is only the CDR3 DNA, which spans 33 bases and is read in frame from base 1. On the study overall, not on this receptor specifically: Sampling was restricted to blood, and TCR repertoires in tissues likely differ from the TCR repertoires found in blood. Pairwise subsampling indicated that sequencing depth was expected to affect the degree of clonotype sharing among donors. The small number of donors limited the genetic and exposure-history diversity represented.

Using the deep immunoSEQ assay, multiplex PCR amplified TCR CDR3 regions from genomic DNA. Extracted genomic DNA from each cell subset was distributed evenly across all wells of several immunoSEQ 96-well plates, and each plate was treated as a replicate. For unsorted PBMC, around 330 ng genomic DNA, equal to roughly 32,000 T cell genomes, was loaded into each replicate PCR. Unsorted PBMC genomic DNA was sequenced across ten immunoSEQ deep assay plates. Purified libraries were measured with a Qubit 3.0 fluorometer, size-checked on a Bioanalyzer 2100, and measured again with the KAPA Library Quantification kit. A separate single-read 150-cycle Illumina NextSeq 550 flow cell was used to sequence each immunoSEQ 96-well plate. On the authors' methods: Because the immunoSEQ output held only junctional sequences and lacked quality scores, the filtering could not match the filtering applied to full-length reads. Sequences were annotated with PyIR, a Python wrapper for IgBLAST v1.9, and V/J genes and CDR3 were assigned using IMGT germline references. Reads with weak V/J assignments (E-value above 1e-6), missing CDR3, stop codons, out-of-frame junctions, or ambiguous translated residues were removed. V3J clonotypes were defined as sequences sharing an identical inferred V gene, J gene, and CDR3 amino acid sequence. The percentage overlap between two repertoires was calculated by dividing the number of shared unique clonotypes by the size of the smaller repertoire. RTK rarefaction, the Chao1 estimator, and Recon v2.1 estimates of unobserved clonotypes were used to assess repertoire richness. TCRdb limited this immuneACCESS table to in-frame rearrangements with V and J called. A share of clones is missing; checked studies link under half to unresolved V genes, and the rest is unexplained. V and J calls and clone size come straight from that table; D and trimming were deduced from the DNA. For this sample the table gives roughly 500,000 clones, of which around 79% were detected only once. The ten most abundant clones make up roughly 13% of the sample.

In regard to this clone: This receptor's antigen is unknown. No much larger clone is present one base from it, and per-base qualities are unavailable.

Donors were healthy HIV-negative adults with no recently reported acute infections or vaccinations. Only Caucasian adults living in Nashville, Tennessee, USA were represented among the donors. For unsorted samples, 70 million to 95 million PBMCs were counted, and genomic DNA was extracted using the QIAamp DNA Blood Mini kit. Blood was obtained by leukapheresis, after which PBMCs were separated by Ficoll-Histopaque density gradient centrifugation and cryopreserved in liquid nitrogen vapor phase. This receptor was obtained from a woman in her thirties or forties in good health. Some clones in this sample may be carry-over from other donors' samples. Source material: PBMCs. The sequence joins TRBV20-1 to TRBJ2-5, with no confidently assigned D gene. The J call may not be correct, given that the DNA end is closer to TRBJ2-7. The CDR3: CSASYQYEQYF. The sequence in DNA is TGCAGTGCTAGTTACCAGTACGAGCAGTACTTC.